The 17 T cell receptor beta chains below come from one sample, sequenced in a study of molecular identifiers for immune sequencing clone quantification. TCRdb analysed the PCR reads with MiXCR anew, one entry per CDR3 protein. This sample has roughly 300,000 distinct CDR3 sequences, with roughly a quarter found just once. What was sequenced was naive CD8+ T cells from blood, with Jurkat cell RNA spiked in. Indicated subset: FACS-sorted CD8+CD4-CCR7+CD45RA+ naive T cells. The origin of the receptors is a human donor in good health. Some libraries in this study had Jurkat cell RNA spiked in.

The chain uses TRBV11-2 and TRBJ2-4, with D uncertain. This CDR3 is built from 14 residues. Between the trimmed V and J ends, which lost 2 bases and 2 bases, there was a span of 7 bases. Looked up from germline, CDR1 is SGHAT and CDR2 is FQNNGV. This CDR3 is CASSLFVSKNIQYF. Here the CDR3 DNA reads TGTGCCAGCAGCTTATTTGTATCCAAAAACATTCAGTACTTC.

This clonotype was seen at least ten times. The CDR3 protein is CSAWSGSRNSYEQYF. CDR3 DNA: TGCAGTGCTTGGTCCGGGAGCAGGAACTCCTACGAGCAGTACTTC. The chain has TRBV20-1 and TRBJ2-7; a weak D match, TRBD2 (6 bases). V lost 5 bases, J lost 0 bases, and 17 bases lay in between. This CDR3 is built from 15 residues. Germline values: CDR1 DFQATT, CDR2 SNEGSKA (reference sequence).

This clonotype was seen ten or more times. The chain links TRBV6-5 to TRBJ2-6; D uncertain. The CDR3 contains 14 residues. Trimming stripped 4 bases from V and 4 bases from J, with 8 bases between. Germline-derived CDR1 and CDR2 are MNHEY and SVGAGI. For the CDR3, the DNA is TGTGCCAGCAGTTGGATGCTGGGGGCCAACGTCCTGACTTTC. Amino acid sequence: CASSWMLGANVLTF.

The V and J genes are TRBV20-1 and TRBJ2-5; 12 bases align to TRBD2. The CDR3 is 18 amino acids. V lost 3 bases to trimming and J lost 5 bases; unmatched junction nucleotides: 16. CDR1 is DFQATT, CDR2 SNEGSKA, per germline (reference sequence). The CDR3 loop reads CSARRLAGDRINWETQYF. For the CDR3, the DNA is TGCAGTGCTAGGAGACTAGCGGGAGATCGAATCAACTGGGAGACCCAGTACTTC.

This clonotype was picked up a small number of times. V is TRBV13 and J is TRBJ2-3; TRBD2 matches 13 bases. The germline gives CDR1 PRHDT, CDR2 FYEKMQ (reference sequence). The CDR3 totals 19 residues. The J segment lost 5 bases and the V segment lost 5 bases, leaving 16 bases of the junction unmatched. The CDR3 protein is CASSPTPITSGRAQDTQYF. For the CDR3, the DNA is TGTGCCAGCAGCCCAACCCCAATCACTAGCGGGAGGGCCCAAGATACGCAGTATTTT.

The sample holds a few counts of this clonotype. The chain joins TRBV7-6 to TRBJ2-5, with D perhaps TRBD2 (6 bases). The CDR3 loop spans 14 amino acids. In germline, CDR1 is SGHVS, CDR2 FNYEAQ. Trimming shortened V by 5 bases and J by 3 bases, and 13 bases separated the two germline ends. The CDR3 DNA sequence: TGTGCCAGCAGCCTAGACTCGGGGGAAGAGACCCAGTACTTC. Translation: CASSLDSGEETQYF.

This clonotype was detected a few times. The CDR3 is CASSYGTGGEAFF. CDR3 bases: TGTGCCAGCAGCTACGGGACAGGGGGAGAGGCTTTCTTT. The chain joins TRBV11-2 to TRBJ1-1; 11 bases agree with TRBD1. The CDR3 is made up of 13 amino acids. Per the germline V gene, CDR1 is SGHAT and CDR2 is FQNNGV. J lost 11 bases, V lost 4 bases, and 6 bases had no gene match.

As for this clonotype: It may be a read error: a sequence one base away is much more abundant. The V and J genes are TRBV6-2 or TRBV6-3 and TRBJ2-7; D is perhaps TRBD2 (5 bases). CDR1 is MNHEY and CDR2 is SVGEGT in the germline V gene. This CDR3 spans 13 amino acids. Trimming stripped 5 bases from V and 3 bases from J, with 11 bases between. The CDR3 sequence is CASSHGEYYEQYF. The CDR3 nucleotides read TGTGCCAGCAGTCACGGGGAGTACTACGAGCAGTACTTC.

Remarks on this clonotype: A junction boundary mismatches the germline segment, possibly from a read error. The chain links TRBV4-2 to TRBJ1-1; D remains ambiguous. This CDR3 comprises 14 residues. Germline CDR1 LGHNA, CDR2 YNFKEQ. The CDR3 is CASSQAEMNTEALF. The CDR3 DNA is TGTGCCAGCAGCCAAGCGGAAATGAACACTGAAGCTCTCTTT.

This clonotype was seen a few times. The chain couples TRBV4-3 to TRBJ2-2, with TRBD2 as a possible D gene (5 bases). The V and J ends lost 0 bases and 4 bases respectively, with 12 bases between them. The CDR3 length is 16 residues. Germline CDR1 and CDR2: LGHNA and YSLEER. CDR3: CASSQDHGKGTGELFF. In DNA form, the CDR3 reads TGCGCCAGCAGCCAAGATCACGGGAAGGGCACCGGGGAGCTGTTTTTT.

This clonotype was observed many times. The V call is TRBV7-9, the J call TRBJ1-1; 8 bases fit TRBD1. V lost 5 bases and J lost 6; bases outside the gene matches: 14. CDR1 SEHNR and CDR2 FQNEAQ come from the germline V gene (reference sequence). CDR3 length: 16 amino acids. The CDR3 sequence: CASSPPRQGLNPEAFF. In nucleotides, the CDR3 is TGTGCCAGCAGCCCTCCTCGACAGGGGCTAAACCCTGAAGCTTTCTTT.

This clonotype was seen at least ten times. The V call is TRBV5-5, the J call TRBJ1-2; no reliable D call. Trimming shortened V by 4 bases and J by 6 bases, and 16 bases separated the two germline ends. The CDR3 is 14 amino acids. Germline V CDR1 and CDR2: SGHKS, YYEKEE (reference sequence). CDR3 residues: CASSPRTGLDGYTF. The CDR3 DNA is TGTGCCAGCAGCCCCCGGACTGGACTGGATGGCTACACCTTC.

Worth noting for this clonotype: A much larger clone is a single base away; this may be a read error. The chain couples TRBV5-6 to TRBJ2-1, with 7 bases matching TRBD1. CDR3 length: 15 residues. The germline gives CDR1 SGHDT, CDR2 YYEEEE. Here the CDR3 reads CASSLEGAGDNERFF. CDR3 DNA sequence: TGTGCCAGCAGCTTGGAGGGGGCAGGGGACAATGAGCGGTTCTTC.

This clonotype was seen a handful of times. The gene calls are TRBV20-1 and TRBJ2-7, with TRBD1 identical over 8 bases. Germline values: CDR1 DFQATT, CDR2 SNEGSKA (reference sequence). Unmatched junction bases numbered 13, after V lost 3 bases and J lost 6 bases. CDR3 size: 15 residues. The CDR3 DNA is TGCAGTGCTAGGCCCCGTAGGACAGGGAATACCGAGCAGTACTTC. Translated, it gives CSARPRRTGNTEQYF.

This clonotype was recorded at least ten times. This chain joins TRBV7-2 and TRBJ2-7, with a possible D match to TRBD2 (5 bases). The CDR3 runs to 15 residues. Trimming removed 3 bases from V and 4 bases from J, with 16 bases in between. Germline values: CDR1 SGHTA, CDR2 FQGNSA. The CDR3 bases are TGTGCCAGCAGCTTGGAGCGGCGGTTGGTGTACGAGCAGTACTTC. It codes for CASSLERRLVYEQYF. Filled out from reference TRBV7-2 and TRBJ2-7, the complete variable domain reads GAGVSQSPSNKVTEKGKDVELRCDPISGHTALYWYRQSLGQGLEFLIYFQGNSAPDKSGLPSDRFSAERTGGSVSTLTIQRTQQEDSAVYLCASSLERRLVYEQYFGPGTRLTVT.

The chain uses TRBV7-9 and TRBJ1-1; the D is unclear. Trimming pared 5 bases from V and 3 bases from J, leaving 13 bases between. The germline gives CDR1 SEHNR, CDR2 FQNEAQ (reference sequence). The CDR3 is 14 amino acids. As DNA, the CDR3 is TGTGCCAGCAGCCCTCCCCACGGGGACACTGAAGCTTTCTTT. This translates into CASSPPHGDTEAFF. Complete variable domain (other parts from reference TRBV7-9 and TRBJ1-1): DTGVSQNPRHKITKRGQNVTFRCDPISEHNRLYWYRQTLGQGPEFLTYFQNEAQLEKSRLLSDRFSAERPKGSFSTLEIQRTEQGDSAMYLCASSPPHGDTEAFFGQGTRLTVV.

This clonotype was seen a single time. This may be a read error, as it is one base from a much larger clone. It is likely a read error, because the conserved phenylalanine at the end of the CDR3 is missing. The chain employs TRBV7-9 and TRBJ2-3; D unresolved. The V and J ends lost 0 bases and 2 bases respectively, with 9 bases between them. Germline CDR1 reads SEHNR; CDR2 reads FQNEAQ (reference sequence). The CDR3 runs 15 residues. The chain's CDR3 is CASSLAADFTDTQYL. For the CDR3, the DNA is TGTGCCAGCAGCTTAGCGGCAGACTTCACAGATACGCAGTATCTT.